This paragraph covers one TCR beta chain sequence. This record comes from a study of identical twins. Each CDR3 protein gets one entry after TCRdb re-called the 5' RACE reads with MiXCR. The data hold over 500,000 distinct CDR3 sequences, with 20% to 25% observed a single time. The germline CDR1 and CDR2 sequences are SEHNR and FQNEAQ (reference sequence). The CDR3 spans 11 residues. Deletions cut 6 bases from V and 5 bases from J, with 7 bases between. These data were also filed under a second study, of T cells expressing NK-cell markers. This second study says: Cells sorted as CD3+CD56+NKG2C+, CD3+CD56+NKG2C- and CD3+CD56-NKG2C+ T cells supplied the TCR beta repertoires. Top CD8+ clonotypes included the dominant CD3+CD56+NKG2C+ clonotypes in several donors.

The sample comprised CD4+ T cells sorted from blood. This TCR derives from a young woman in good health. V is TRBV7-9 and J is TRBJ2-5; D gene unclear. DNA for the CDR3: TGTGCCAGCAGAAGCCTGGAGACCCAGTACTTC. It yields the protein CASRSLETQYF.